This passage covers 8 T cell receptor beta chains from one sample sequenced in a study of T-cell reconstitution after alpha-beta-depleted transplantation in children. The authors prepared the TCRbeta library with unique molecular identifiers. From the PCR reads, TCRdb called clonotypes with MiXCR, one entry per CDR3 protein. This sample yields hundreds of thousands of distinct CDR3 sequences, of which 11% are seen a single time; 23% belongs to the top ten. Sample: peripheral blood, taken 180 days after TCRalphabeta/CD19-depleted stem cell transplant. These receptors were taken from a male patient under 10 years old who had a stem cell transplant for chronic granulomatous disease, so the T cells may come from the graft donor.

The rearrangement joins TRBV6-5 to TRBJ1-6; no clear D. Germline CDR1 reads MNHEY; CDR2 reads SVGAGI. The CDR3 runs 10 residues. V was shortened by 10 bases and J by 15 bases, with 13 bases between the two germline ends. CDR3 residues: CAKPWRVLHF. As DNA, the CDR3 is TGTGCCAAGCCGTGGCGCGTCCTCCACTTT.

This clonotype was found a few times. A junction boundary mismatches the germline segment, possibly from a read error. The rearrangement uses TRBV7-9 and TRBJ2-2; 10 nucleotides line up with TRBD2. The length of the CDR3 is 16 residues. Germline-derived CDR1 and CDR2 are SEHNR and FQNEAQ (reference sequence). The CDR3 nucleotides read TGTGCCAGCATCTTAGGGCTAGCGGGAGACACCGGGGAGCTGTTTTTT. Amino acid sequence: CASILGLAGDTGELFF.

Points on this clonotype: A single base separates this from a much larger clone, so it may be a read error. This sequence joins TRBV11-1 and TRBJ2-2; TRBD2 aligns across 8 bases. CDR1 and CDR2 from the germline V gene are SGHAT and FQDESV (reference sequence). The CDR3 is 16 residues long. V dropped 5 bases and J dropped 4; count of bases not matched to a gene: 9. Here the CDR3 reads CASSRESGSFTGELFF. The CDR3 region has the DNA TGTGCCAGCAGCCGAGAAAGCGGGAGTTTCACCGGGGAGCTGTTTTTT.

This clonotype was seen a few times. The chain employs TRBV7-2 and TRBJ2-5; possibly TRBD1 or TRBD2 for D (6 bases each). Per germline, CDR1 SGHTA and CDR2 FQGNSA. The V and J ends lost 5 bases and 1 base respectively, with 17 bases between them. The CDR3 sequence is 16 residues long. The chain's CDR3 is CASSIGGQGSQETQYF. The CDR3 nucleotides are TGTGCCAGCAGCATAGGGGGGCAGGGCAGCCAAGAGACCCAGTACTTC.

This clonotype was detected many times. The genes are TRBV29-1 and TRBJ2-7, with 12 bases fitting TRBD1. From germline, CDR1 is SQVTM and CDR2 ANQGSEA. This CDR3 contains 13 residues. After removal of 6 bases from V and 3 bases from J, the junction contained 3 bases not matched to a gene. CDR3 nucleotide sequence: TGCAGCGTCAGGGACAGGGGGCTCTACGAGCAGTACTTC. Its protein is CSVRDRGLYEQYF.

There are many counts of this clonotype. This chain links TRBV10-2 with TRBJ2-1; TRBD2 aligns across 7 bases. The CDR3 is 13 amino acids. J lost 8 bases, V lost 3 bases, and 4 bases had no gene match. Germline V gives CDR1 WSHSY, CDR2 SAAADI. CDR3: CASSDRGRDEQFF. CDR3 DNA sequence: TGCGCCAGCAGTGATCGGGGGAGGGATGAGCAGTTCTTC.

This clonotype has at least ten counts. This chain links TRBV29-1 with TRBJ2-3; the match to TRBD1 covers 9 bases. The germline CDR1 and CDR2 sequences are SQVTM and ANQGSEA. This CDR3 is 14 amino acids long. Trimming removed 3 bases from V and 3 bases from J; junction bases left unmatched: 4. The CDR3 loop is CSVDPQGATDTQYF. DNA for the CDR3: TGCAGCGTTGACCCACAGGGGGCAACAGATACGCAGTATTTT.

There are many counts of this clonotype. CDR3 bases: TGTGCCAGCAGCTGGACTAGCGGGAGCTCCTACAATGAGCAGTTCTTC. It codes for CASSWTSGSSYNEQFF. The chain couples TRBV5-6 to TRBJ2-1; TRBD2 agrees at 13 bases. The CDR3 sequence is 16 residues long. Germline V gene sequence: CDR1 SGHDT, CDR2 YYEEEE. V trimming: 3 bases; J trimming: 0 bases; junction bases outside the gene matches: 0.